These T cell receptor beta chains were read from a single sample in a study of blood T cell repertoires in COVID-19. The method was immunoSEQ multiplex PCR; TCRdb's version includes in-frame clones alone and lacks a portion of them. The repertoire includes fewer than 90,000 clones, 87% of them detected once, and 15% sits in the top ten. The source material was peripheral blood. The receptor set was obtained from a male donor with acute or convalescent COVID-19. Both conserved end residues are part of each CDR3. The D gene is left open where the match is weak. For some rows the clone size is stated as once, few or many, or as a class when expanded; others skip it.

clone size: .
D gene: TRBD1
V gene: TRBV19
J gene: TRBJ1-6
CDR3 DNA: TGTGCCAGTAGTATCACAGGGGCGAACTCACCCCTCCACTTT
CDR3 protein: CASSITGANSPLHF

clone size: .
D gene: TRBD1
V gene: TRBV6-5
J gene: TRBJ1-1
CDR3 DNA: TGTGCCAGCAGACGACAGGGGGCGGGGACTGAAGCTTTCTTT
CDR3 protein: CASRRQGAGTEAFF

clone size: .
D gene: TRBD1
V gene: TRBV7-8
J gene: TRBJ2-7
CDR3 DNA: TGTGCCAGCAGCTTAGGGACAGGGACCACTAAACCGGGGGACGAGCAGTACTTC
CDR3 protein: CASSLGTGTTKPGDEQYF

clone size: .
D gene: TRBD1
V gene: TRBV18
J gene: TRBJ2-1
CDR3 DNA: TGTGCCAGCTCGCTTGGACAGGGGGGAATTGATGAGCAGTTCTTC
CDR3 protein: CASSLGQGGIDEQFF

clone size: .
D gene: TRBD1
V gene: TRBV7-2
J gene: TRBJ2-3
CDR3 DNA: TGTGCCAGCAGGCCTACCGGGACAGGGTACGATACGCAGTATTTT
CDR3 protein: CASRPTGTGYDTQYF

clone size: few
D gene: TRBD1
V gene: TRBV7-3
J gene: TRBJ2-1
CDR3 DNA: TGTGCCAGCAGCTCTGACAGGGGGAACTACAATGAGCAGTTCTTC
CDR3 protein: CASSSDRGNYNEQFF

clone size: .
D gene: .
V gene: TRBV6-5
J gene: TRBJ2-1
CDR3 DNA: TGTGCCAGCAGGCCGGAGAACAATGAGCAGTTCTTC
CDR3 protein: CASRPENNEQFF

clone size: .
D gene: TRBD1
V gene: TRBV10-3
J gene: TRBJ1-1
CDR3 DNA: TGTGCCATCAGCCCGGGACAGGGGACGGGTCCTAACACTGAAGCTTTCTTT
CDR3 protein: CAISPGQGTGPNTEAFF

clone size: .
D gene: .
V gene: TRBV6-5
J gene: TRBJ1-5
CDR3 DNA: TGTGCCAGCAGATCTCGTCAAGCAGGGAATCAGCCCCAGCATTTT
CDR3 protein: CASRSRQAGNQPQHF

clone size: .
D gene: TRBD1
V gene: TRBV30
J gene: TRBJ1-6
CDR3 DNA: TGTGCCTGGAGTGTACCCTGGACAGGCCAGCGGTCACCCCTCCACTTT
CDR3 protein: CAWSVPWTGQRSPLHF

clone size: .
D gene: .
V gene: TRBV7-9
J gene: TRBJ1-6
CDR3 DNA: TGTGCCAGCAGCACCCAGGGAAATTCACCCCTCCACTTT
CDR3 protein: CASSTQGNSPLHF

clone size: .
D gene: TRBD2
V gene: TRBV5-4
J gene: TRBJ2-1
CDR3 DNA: TGTGCCAGCAGCCGGGGGGATTCCTCCTACAATGAGCAGTTCTTC
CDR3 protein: CASSRGDSSYNEQFF

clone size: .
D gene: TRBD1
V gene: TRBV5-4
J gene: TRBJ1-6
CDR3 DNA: TGTGCCAGCAGCTTGGGGGATTTGACAGGGCCCCAACCCCTCCACTTT
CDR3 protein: CASSLGDLTGPQPLHF

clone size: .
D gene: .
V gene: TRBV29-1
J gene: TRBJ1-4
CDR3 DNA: TGCAGCGTTGAACCGCTCGCAGGTTATGGAAAACTGTTTTTT
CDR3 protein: CSVEPLAGYGKLFF

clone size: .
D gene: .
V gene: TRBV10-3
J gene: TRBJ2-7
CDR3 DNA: TGTGCCATCATGGACGGGCAGGGCCTCTCCTACGAGCAGTACTTC
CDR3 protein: CAIMDGQGLSYEQYF

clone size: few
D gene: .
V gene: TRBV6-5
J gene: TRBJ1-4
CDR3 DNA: TGTGCCAGCAGCCGAGCGGTGGGGACTAATGAAAAACTGTTTTTT
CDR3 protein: CASSRAVGTNEKLFF

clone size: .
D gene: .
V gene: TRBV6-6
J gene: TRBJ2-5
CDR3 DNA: TGTGCCAGCCAACGGGGAACAGCTCAAGAGACCCAGTACTTC
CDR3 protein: CASQRGTAQETQYF

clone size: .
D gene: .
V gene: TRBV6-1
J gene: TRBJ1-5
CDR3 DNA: TGTGCCAGCAGTGAAGTTGGAGGCGATCAGCCCCAGCATTTT
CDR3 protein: CASSEVGGDQPQHF

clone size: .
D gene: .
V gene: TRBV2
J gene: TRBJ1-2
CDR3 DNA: TGTGCCGGCAGCCGGGACATGAACTATGGCTACACCTTC
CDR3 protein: CAGSRDMNYGYTF

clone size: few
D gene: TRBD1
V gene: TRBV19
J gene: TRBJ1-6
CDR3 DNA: TGTGCCAGTATGGGGACAGGGAATAATTCACCCCTCCACTTT
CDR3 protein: CASMGTGNNSPLHF

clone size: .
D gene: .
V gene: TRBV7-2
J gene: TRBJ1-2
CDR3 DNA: TGTGCCAGCAGCTTAGCGCGGGGCACGGTTTTCTATGGCTACACCTTC
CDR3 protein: CASSLARGTVFYGYTF

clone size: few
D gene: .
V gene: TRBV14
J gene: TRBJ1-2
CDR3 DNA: TGTGCCAGCAGCCAAGGGCTGGGGGCCTATGGCTACACCTTC
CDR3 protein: CASSQGLGAYGYTF

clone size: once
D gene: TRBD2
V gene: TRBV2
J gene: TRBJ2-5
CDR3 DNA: TGTGCCAGCAGTGAGGCCGGGGGGGAGACCCAGTACTTC
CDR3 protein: CASSEAGGETQYF

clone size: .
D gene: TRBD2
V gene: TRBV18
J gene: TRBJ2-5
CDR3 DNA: TGTGCCAGCTCACCAGGGGTACGCGGGGGGAGGGACCAAGAGACCCAGTACTTC
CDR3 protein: CASSPGVRGGRDQETQYF

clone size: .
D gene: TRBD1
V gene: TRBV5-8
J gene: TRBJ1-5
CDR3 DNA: TGTGCCAGCAGCTTGAAGGGGGCCGCTCAGCCCCAGCATTTT
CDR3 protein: CASSLKGAAQPQHF

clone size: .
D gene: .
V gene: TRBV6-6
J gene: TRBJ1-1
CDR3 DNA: TGTGCCAGCAGTTCCCTCCGAAGCGGAACGGCTGAAGCTTTCTTT
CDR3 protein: CASSSLRSGTAEAFF

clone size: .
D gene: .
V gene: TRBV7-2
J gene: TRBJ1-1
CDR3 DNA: TGTGCCAGCAGCTTACAGGGACGGGAGGACACTGAAGCTTTCTTT
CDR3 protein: CASSLQGREDTEAFF

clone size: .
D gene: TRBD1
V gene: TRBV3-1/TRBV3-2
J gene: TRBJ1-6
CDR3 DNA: TGTGCCAGCAGCCAGATGGCAGGGGGCAATAATTCACCCCTCCACTTT
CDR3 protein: CASSQMAGGNNSPLHF

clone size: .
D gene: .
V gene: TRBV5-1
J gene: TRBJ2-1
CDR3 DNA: TGCGCCAGCACCAGGGCGGAGGAGCAGTTCTTC
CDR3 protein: CASTRAEEQFF

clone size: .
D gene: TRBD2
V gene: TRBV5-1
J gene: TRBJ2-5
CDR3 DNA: TGCGCCAGCCGTGACGGCAAAGCGGGGGGGCAAGAGACCCAGTACTTC
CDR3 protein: CASRDGKAGGQETQYF

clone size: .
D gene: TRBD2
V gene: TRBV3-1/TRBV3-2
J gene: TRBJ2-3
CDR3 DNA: TGTGCCAGCAGCCAACGGACTAGCGGGGGGCATTCCACAGATACGCAGTATTTT
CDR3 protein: CASSQRTSGGHSTDTQYF

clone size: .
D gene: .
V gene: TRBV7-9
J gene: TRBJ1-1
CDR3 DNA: TGTGCCAGCAGCCAAGGGGGTGGCACTGAAGCTTTCTTT
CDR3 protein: CASSQGGGTEAFF

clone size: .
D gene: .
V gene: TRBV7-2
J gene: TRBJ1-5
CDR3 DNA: TGTGCCAGCAGCTTCCGGGTTAATCAGCCCCAGCATTTT
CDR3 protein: CASSFRVNQPQHF

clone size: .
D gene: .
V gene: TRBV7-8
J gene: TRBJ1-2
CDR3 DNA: TGTGCCAGCAGCTTAGGGGGCCGGGGGGCGAATGGCTACACCTTC
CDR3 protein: CASSLGGRGANGYTF

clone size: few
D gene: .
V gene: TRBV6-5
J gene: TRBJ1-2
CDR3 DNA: TGTGCCACACGAACAGGGACCGGCTATGGCTACACCTTC
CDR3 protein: CATRTGTGYGYTF

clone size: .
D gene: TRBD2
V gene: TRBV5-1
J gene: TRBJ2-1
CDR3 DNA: TGCGCCAGCAGCTTCGGACTAGAGTCTGATGAGCAGTTCTTC
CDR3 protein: CASSFGLESDEQFF

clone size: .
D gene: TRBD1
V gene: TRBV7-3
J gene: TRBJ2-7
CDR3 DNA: TGTGCCAGCAGCCGGGACAGAAACTACGAGCAGTACTTC
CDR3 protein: CASSRDRNYEQYF

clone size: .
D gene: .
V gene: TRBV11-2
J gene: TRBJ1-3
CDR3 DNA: TGTGCCAGCAGCCTTTATACAGGGCCCTCTGGAAACACCATATATTTT
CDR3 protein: CASSLYTGPSGNTIYF

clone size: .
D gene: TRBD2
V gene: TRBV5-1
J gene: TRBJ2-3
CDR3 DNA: TGCGCCAGCAGCTCCCGGACTAGCGGGGGGGGCCGAAGTCGCACAGATACGCAGTATTTT
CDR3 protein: CASSSRTSGGGRSRTDTQYF

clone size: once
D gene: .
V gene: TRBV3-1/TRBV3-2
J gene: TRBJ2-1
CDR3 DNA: TGTGCCAGCAGCCAAGGCGGGGGCCGGGGTGAGCAGTTCTTC
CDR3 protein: CASSQGGGRGEQFF

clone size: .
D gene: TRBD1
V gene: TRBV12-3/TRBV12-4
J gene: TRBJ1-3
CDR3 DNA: TGTGCCGGGGGACAGGGGGCGGGAAACACCATATATTTT
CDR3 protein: CAGGQGAGNTIYF

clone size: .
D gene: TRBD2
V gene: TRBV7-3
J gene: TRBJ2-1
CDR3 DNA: TGTGCCAGCAGCGGACTAGCGGGCAATGAGCAGTTCTTC
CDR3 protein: CASSGLAGNEQFF

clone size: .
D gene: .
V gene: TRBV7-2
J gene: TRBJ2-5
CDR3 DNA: TGTGCCAGCAGCCCAGGGTCGGACGGAGAGACCCAGTACTTC
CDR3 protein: CASSPGSDGETQYF

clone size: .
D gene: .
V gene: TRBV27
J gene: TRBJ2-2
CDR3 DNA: TGTGCCAGCAGACTCACCGGATCAGGGGCGAACACCGGGGAGCTGTTTTTT
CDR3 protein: CASRLTGSGANTGELFF

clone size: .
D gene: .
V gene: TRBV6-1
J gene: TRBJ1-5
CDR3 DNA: TGTGCCAGCAGTGATCCAGGGATCAATCAGCCCCAGCATTTT
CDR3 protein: CASSDPGINQPQHF

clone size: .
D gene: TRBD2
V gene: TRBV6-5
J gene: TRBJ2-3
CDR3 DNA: TGTGCCAGCTCCGGGGTAGCGGGGACCACAGATACGCAGTATTTT
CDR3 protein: CASSGVAGTTDTQYF